This entry lists 24 T cell receptor beta chains sequenced from one sample in a study of vaccination and CD4 T cells after COVID-19. Cultured CD4+ T-cell DNA underwent Oncomine TCR Beta short-read sequencing. TCRdb itself ran the PCR reads through MiXCR, one entry per CDR3 protein. This sample has roughly 20,000 distinct CDR3 sequences, with roughly three fifths found just once. As to treatment: approximately 9-day PBMC culture with coronavirus spike peptide pools or control peptides (ViraFEST assay). Antigens of these TCRs are unknown. What was sequenced was CD4+ T cells from blood, cultured in vitro. All receptors derive from a human donor who had recovered from COVID-19.

This chain links TRBV7-2 with TRBJ1-6; D might be TRBD1 (5 bases). This CDR3 contains 15 residues. Germline V lookup: CDR1 SGHTA, CDR2 FQGNSA. The ends were cut back, 2 bases at V and 5 bases at J, with 10 bases in the middle. CDR3 amino acids: CASSLTGTDNSPLHF. The CDR3 region has the DNA TGTGCCAGCAGCTTAACGGGGACGGATAATTCACCCCTCCACTTT.

The V call is TRBV11-3, the J call TRBJ1-2; 10 positions match TRBD1. Germline-derived CDR1 and CDR2 are SGHNT and YENEEA. The V segment lost 1 base and the J segment 6 bases; nucleotides outside the gene matches: 11. The CDR3 is made up of 17 amino acids. CDR3 protein: CASSLVPLFGTGDGYTF. The CDR3 nucleotides are TGTGCCAGCAGCTTAGTCCCTCTGTTCGGGACAGGGGATGGCTACACCTTC.

V gene TRBV19 combines with J gene TRBJ1-5; D not resolved. The length of the CDR3 is 12 residues. The germline V and J ends were trimmed by 3 bases and 7 bases, with 7 bases remaining between them. The germline V gene has CDR1 LNHDA and CDR2 SQIVND (reference sequence). CDR3 region: CASSISRQPQHF. CDR3 DNA sequence: TGTGCCAGTAGTATCTCCCGCCAGCCCCAGCATTTT.

This clonotype was seen only a few times. This chain joins TRBV2 and TRBJ2-7, with 7 bases that match TRBD1. This CDR3 contains 13 residues. V was pared by 5 bases and J by 2 bases, with 3 bases of the junction left unmatched. Germline V gene lookup returns CDR1 SNHLY and CDR2 FYNNEI. CDR3 DNA sequence: TGTGCCAGCAGTCTGCAGGGGGCCTACGAGCAGTACTTC. Translating gives CASSLQGAYEQYF. The variable domain in full, with the rest retrieved from reference TRBV2 and TRBJ2-7, is EPEVTQTPSHQVTQMGQEVILRCVPISNHLYFYWYRQILGQKVEFLVSFYNNEISEKSEIFDDQFSVERPDGSNFTLKIRSTKLEDSAMYFCASSLQGAYEQYFGPGTRLTVT.

This clonotype occurred a few times. The V call is TRBV6-5, the J call TRBJ2-3, with 11 bases identical to TRBD2. Germline V gives CDR1 MNHEY, CDR2 SVGAGI. V dropped 1 base and J dropped 0; count of bases not matched to a gene: 6. This CDR3 comprises 18 residues. Written as DNA, the CDR3 is TGTGCCAGCAGTTACTTGACTAGCGGGGCAACTAGCACAGATACGCAGTATTTT. Translation: CASSYLTSGATSTDTQYF.

J is TRBJ2-6 and V is TRBV15; D possibly matches TRBD1 or TRBD2 (5 bases each). V lost 3 bases and J lost 0, with 21 bases in between. CDR3 length: 20 amino acids. Germline-derived CDR1 and CDR2 are LNHNV and YYDKDF (reference sequence). CDR3 bases: TGTGCCACCAGCAGGATGACTATGGCAGGGTTTATCTCTGGGGCCAACGTCCTGACTTTC. Residues: CATSRMTMAGFISGANVLTF. Using reference TRBV15 and TRBJ2-6 for the parts outside the CDR3, the full variable domain is DAMVIQNPRYQVTQFGKPVTLSCSQTLNHNVMYWYQQKSSQAPKLLFHYYDKDFNNEADTPDNFQSRRPNTSFCFLDIRSPGLGDTAMYLCATSRMTMAGFISGANVLTFGAGSRLTVL.

CDR3 nucleotide sequence: TGCAGTGCTACCAATCCTGGGAGGGGGCGCCAAAACGAGCAGTACTTC. Translating it yields CSATNPGRGRQNEQYF. This sequence joins TRBV20-1 and TRBJ2-7, with D perhaps TRBD1 or TRBD2 (7 bases each). V lost 4 bases to trimming and J lost 5 bases, with 24 bases between them. In germline, CDR1 is DFQATT, CDR2 SNEGSKA (reference sequence). This CDR3 is built from 16 residues.

This clonotype was counted a few times. The V gene is TRBV20-1, the J gene TRBJ2-4; 15 bases line up with TRBD2. Germline-derived CDR1 and CDR2 are DFQATT and SNEGSKA (reference sequence). The CDR3 is 19 residues long. J lost 6 bases, V lost 0 bases, and 12 bases had no gene match. The CDR3 is CSARDPSGLAGGDRNIQYF. CDR3 nucleotides: TGCAGTGCTAGAGACCCCTCTGGACTAGCGGGAGGGGACCGAAACATTCAGTACTTC.

This chain joins TRBV5-8 and TRBJ2-7; possible D gene TRBD2, 6 bases. The CDR3 runs 15 residues. Germline loops: CDR1 SGHTS, CDR2 YDEGEE. Trimming stripped 4 bases from V and 2 bases from J, with 16 bases between. CDR3 coding DNA: TGTGCCAGCAGCCGGCATCGGACTACCGCCTACGAGCAGTACTTC. Its protein product is CASSRHRTTAYEQYF.

This clonotype was picked up a small number of times. The rearrangement uses TRBV27 and TRBJ1-2; 12 nucleotides agree with TRBD1. V lost 4 bases and J lost 7; bases outside the gene matches: 7. CDR3 size: 15 residues. Germline assignment: CDR1 MNHEY and CDR2 SMNVEV (reference sequence). DNA of the CDR3: TGTGCCAGCAGTTCCGGGACAGGGGGCTACCTTGGCTACACCTTC. Encoded protein: CASSSGTGGYLGYTF.

The chain couples TRBV10-1 to TRBJ2-7; 7 bases fit TRBD1. V lost 8 bases, J lost 6 bases, and 10 bases stayed unmatched. The V gene's germline CDR1 is WNHNN and CDR2 SYGVQD (reference sequence). CDR3 length equals 13 residues. The CDR3 region has the DNA TGCGCCAGCTCCAGACAGGGTACAAGCGAGCAGTACTTC. This encodes CASSRQGTSEQYF.

The chain has TRBV2 and TRBJ2-4; D perhaps matches TRBD2 (6 bases). This CDR3 has 15 amino acids. The germline V and J ends were trimmed by 2 bases and 2 bases, with 10 bases remaining between them. The germline CDR1 and CDR2 sequences are SNHLY and FYNNEI. CDR3 in amino acids: CASSEPGGTKNIQYF. The CDR3 nucleotides read TGTGCCAGCAGTGAACCCGGGGGAACCAAAAACATTCAGTACTTC. Together with reference TRBV2 and TRBJ2-4, the CDR3 gives the full variable domain: EPEVTQTPSHQVTQMGQEVILRCVPISNHLYFYWYRQILGQKVEFLVSFYNNEISEKSEIFDDQFSVERPDGSNFTLKIRSTKLEDSAMYFCASSEPGGTKNIQYFGAGTRLSVL.

CDR3 residues: CASSLGTSGGKETQYF. CDR3 in DNA: TGTGCCAGCAGCTTAGGAACAAGCGGGGGAAAAGAGACCCAGTACTTC. The chain recombines TRBV11-3 with TRBJ2-5; 8 nucleotides match TRBD2. This CDR3 region has 16 residues. CDR1 SGHNT and CDR2 YENEEA come from the germline V gene. V trimming: 1 base; J trimming: 3 bases; junction bases outside the gene matches: 7.

The chain carries TRBV19 and TRBJ1-3; 9 bases map to TRBD1. The CDR3 is made up of 16 amino acids. V gave up 6 bases and J gave up 1 base; unmatched junction bases: 7. Germline CDR1 and CDR2: LNHDA and SQIVND (reference sequence). CDR3 amino acids: CASSPDRGASGNTIYF. The DNA for the CDR3 is TGTGCCAGTAGCCCGGACAGGGGCGCGTCTGGAAACACCATATATTTT.

The chain employs TRBV27 and TRBJ1-2; D is unresolved. The V end lost 3 bases, the J end lost 6 bases, and 11 bases lay between the germline ends. The CDR3 sequence is 13 residues long. Looked up from germline, CDR1 is MNHEY and CDR2 is SMNVEV (reference sequence). The CDR3 loop reads CASSFKGLNGYTF. The CDR3 bases are TGTGCCAGCAGTTTCAAGGGTTTAAATGGCTACACCTTC.

The chain carries TRBV30 and TRBJ1-3; 9 nucleotides line up with TRBD1. The junction had 4 bases not matched to a gene; V was cut back by 8 bases and J by 2 bases. Germline V gene data show CDR1 as GTSNPN and CDR2 as SVGIG (reference sequence). The CDR3 runs 13 residues. CDR3 sequence reads: CAGGQGAGNTIYF. The CDR3 DNA is TGTGCCGGGGGACAGGGTGCTGGAAACACCATATATTTT.

The J gene is TRBJ1-5, the V gene TRBV29-1; D ambiguous. The CDR3 is 15 amino acids. Germline V lookup: CDR1 SQVTM, CDR2 ANQGSEA. V was clipped by 7 bases and J by 3 bases, with 19 bases between them. The CDR3, as DNA: TGCAGCGCCGAACTCCCGGACGTACTCAATCAGCCCCAGCATTTT. The encoded protein is CSAELPDVLNQPQHF.

V is TRBV19 and J is TRBJ1-2; D not resolved. Germline V gene sequence: CDR1 LNHDA, CDR2 SQIVND (reference sequence). The CDR3 totals 14 residues. V was trimmed by 1 base and J by 5 bases, leaving 11 bases between them. Here the CDR3 reads CASSIGLDLYGYTF. CDR3 nucleotides: TGTGCCAGTAGTATAGGCCTGGACCTTTATGGCTACACCTTC.

This clonotype was recorded once. This rearrangement joins TRBV20-1 to TRBJ2-3; D might be TRBD2 (6 bases). This CDR3 is built from 14 residues. Germline CDR1 and CDR2: DFQATT and SNEGSKA (reference sequence). With 6 bases removed from V and 5 bases from J, the gap between germline ends came to 18 bases. CDR3 sequence: CSAEPPEGRDTQYF. CDR3 in DNA: TGCAGTGCCGAACCCCCGGAGGGGCGAGATACGCAGTATTTT.

V usage is TRBV27 and J usage is TRBJ1-1; 7 bases agree with TRBD1. The CDR3 is 16 amino acids. CDR1 is MNHEY and CDR2 is SMNVEV in the germline V gene (reference sequence). Germline trimming cut 5 bases from V and 1 base from J; bases unmatched to any gene: 10. In DNA form, the CDR3 reads TGTGCCAGCAGTATACGGACAGGTGCCACGAACACTGAAGCTTTCTTT. Translated: CASSIRTGATNTEAFF.

Comment on this clonotype: The junction does not match germline at one end; this may be a read error. The chain employs TRBV25-1 and TRBJ2-1; D call uncertain. Germline V gives CDR1 MGHDK, CDR2 SYGVNS. The CDR3 is 12 amino acids. CDR3 in amino acids: CASSGDTGREIF. As DNA, the CDR3 is TGTGCCAGCAGTGGAGATACCGGACGAGAGATCTTC.

J is TRBJ2-7 and V is TRBV7-8; TRBD1 might be the D (6 bases). Germline assignment: CDR1 SGHVS and CDR2 FQNEAQ. The CDR3 loop spans 13 amino acids. The V end lost 5 bases, the J end lost 3 bases, and 11 bases lay between the germline ends. This chain's CDR3 is CASSPGQLYEQYF. The CDR3 nucleotides read TGTGCCAGCAGCCCGGGACAACTCTACGAGCAGTACTTC.

This clonotype occurred a few times. The chain links TRBV20-1 to TRBJ2-2; a possible D gene is TRBD1 (6 bases). The CDR3 extends over 15 amino acids. The germline V gene has CDR1 DFQATT and CDR2 SNEGSKA (reference sequence). V was pared by 0 bases and J by 6 bases, with 14 bases between. The CDR3 region is CSARDKQGVAGELFF. The CDR3 nucleotides read TGCAGTGCTAGAGATAAACAGGGTGTCGCCGGGGAGCTGTTTTTT.

The chain uses TRBV20-1 and TRBJ2-7; a weak D match, TRBD2 (5 bases). Germline V gives CDR1 DFQATT, CDR2 SNEGSKA (reference sequence). Trimming stripped 0 bases from V and 6 bases from J, with 15 bases between. This CDR3 has 14 residues. CDR3 in amino acids: CSARDSGWRSEQYF. As DNA, the CDR3 is TGCAGTGCTAGAGATTCAGGTTGGAGGAGCGAGCAGTACTTC.